This T cell receptor (beta chain) was recovered during a study of tumor and adjacent non-tumor tissue in lung cancer. Study-wide context: Stage I to III disease affected some 11 men and 5 women aged roughly 30 to 80.

CDR1 and CDR2 (germline): MGHRA, YSYEKL. The V end lost 9 bases, the J end lost 3 bases, and 18 bases lay between the germline ends. The CDR3 runs 15 residues. This sample's RNA came from whole unsorted tissue. Distant lung tissue was collected more than 3 cm away from the tumor edge. A modified ARM-PCR protocol with three rounds of nested PCR amplified TCRbeta. One entry per CDR3 protein results from TCRdb running MiXCR on the multiplex PCR reads. The table lists some 73,000 distinct CDR3 sequences, roughly 80% of them singletons, with 45% to 55% in the top ten. V and J are TRBV4-1 and TRBJ2-1; TRBD2 might be the D (5 bases). Specimen: distant non-tumor lung tissue. This sequence was found in a man aged 55-75 years with non-small cell lung cancer. CDR3 nucleotides: TGCGCCAGTAGCTATACGGACGGGGTCTACAATGAGCAGTTCTTC. Encoded protein: CASSYTDGVYNEQFF.